This is a list of T cell receptor beta chains from one sample in a study of human T cells and chemical hapten exposure. In TCRdb, the RACE reads were re-called with MiXCR into one record per CDR3 protein. The sample holds about 180,000 distinct CDR3 sequences, about 31% seen once. The sample was whole blood, taken in connection with sensitization to the hapten diphenylcyclopropenone (DPC). All receptors come from a woman in her 30s with alopecia areata. Some clones in this sample may be carry-over from other donors' samples. Both conserved end residues are part of each CDR3. D genes are given only for firm matches. A row's size may be missing; if present it is once, few, many or a size class.

D	J	V	size	length	DNA	CDR3
NA	TRBJ1-2	TRBV6-4	NA	15	TGTGCCAGCAGTGACTGGGCAGGGTCTAGCTATGGCTACACCTTC	CASSDWAGSSYGYTF
NA	TRBJ2-7	TRBV28	NA	14	TGTGCCAGCAGTTTATGGCAGGGACGGGAAGAGCAGTACTTC	CASSLWQGREEQYF
NA	TRBJ1-6	TRBV28	NA	13	TGTGCCAGCAGTTCGCAGGGGTGGTCACCCCTCCACTTT	CASSSQGWSPLHF
NA	TRBJ2-3	TRBV29-1	NA	13	TGCAGCTTACAGGCGGCACCAACAGATACGCAGTATTTT	CSLQAAPTDTQYF
NA	TRBJ2-2	TRBV7-9	few	14	TGTGCCAGCAGCTCACGGAAAGGGAACGGGGAGCTGTTTTTT	CASSSRKGNGELFF
TRBD1	TRBJ2-3	TRBV29-1	many	13	TGCAGCGTTGTGACAGGGACAACAGATACGCAGTATTTT	CSVVTGTTDTQYF
NA	TRBJ1-1	TRBV29-1	few	13	TGCAGCGTCGCGTTGCACGAGAACACTGAAGCTTTCTTT	CSVALHENTEAFF
NA	TRBJ2-3	TRBV24-1	NA	13	TGTGCCACCAGTGATCCAAACCTAGATACGCAGTATTTT	CATSDPNLDTQYF
TRBD2	TRBJ2-2	TRBV2	few	15	TGTGCCAGCAGAAAGAGGACTAGCCCAACCGGGGAGCTGTTTTTT	CASRKRTSPTGELFF
NA	TRBJ2-1	TRBV5-1	NA	15	TGCGCCAGCAGCTTGGACGGCGGGACAGTCGGGGAGCAGTTCTTC	CASSLDGGTVGEQFF
TRBD1	TRBJ1-4	TRBV29-1	NA	14	TGCAGCGTTGACCCGGGACAGGGGGTAAAGAAACTGTTTTTT	CSVDPGQGVKKLFF
NA	TRBJ2-5	TRBV7-6	many	11	TGTGCCAGCAGCTCCCTGGAGACCCAGTACTTC	CASSSLETQYF
TRBD2	TRBJ2-1	TRBV3-1	many	18	TGTGCCAGCAGCCTCCGTACTCCTCTAGCGGGGGCCTACAATGAGCAGTTCTTC	CASSLRTPLAGAYNEQFF
NA	TRBJ1-2	TRBV3-1	few	12	TGTGCCAGCAGCCAAGTTGCCTATGGCTACACCTTC	CASSQVAYGYTF
TRBD2	TRBJ2-2	TRBV19	few	16	TGTGCCAGTAGTACAACCGGGACTAGATATTCCGGGGAGCTGTTTTTT	CASSTTGTRYSGELFF
NA	TRBJ2-5	TRBV9	NA	12	TGTGCCAGCAGTGCAAGCGGGGAGACCCAGTACTTC	CASSASGETQYF
NA	TRBJ2-5	TRBV28	NA	14	TGTGCCAGCAGCGAGGTCCCACCCCAAGAGACCCAGTACTTC	CASSEVPPQETQYF
NA	TRBJ2-1	TRBV7-9	NA	13	TGTGCCAGCAGCTTTCAAAGGAACAATGAGCAGTTCTTC	CASSFQRNNEQFF
TRBD2	TRBJ2-4	TRBV20-1	few	17	TGCAGTGCAAAGGGACTAGCGGGAGGAAGGGCCAAAAACATTCAGTACTTC	CSAKGLAGGRAKNIQYF
NA	TRBJ1-5	TRBV28	NA	15	TGTGCCAGCAGTTTAACGGGGCGTGTGGGTCAGCCCCAGCATTTT	CASSLTGRVGQPQHF
NA	TRBJ1-6	TRBV20-1	few	14	TGCAGTGCTAGCCAATTCGGGATTAATTCACCCCTCCACTTT	CSASQFGINSPLHF
NA	TRBJ1-6	TRBV5-1	NA	13	TGCGCCAGCAGCCCGGACGATATCGCACCCCTCCACTTT	CASSPDDIAPLHF
NA	TRBJ2-3	TRBV28	NA	16	TGTGCCAGCAGTTTATCACGGGGGGCGTGGGCAGATACGCAGTATTTT	CASSLSRGAWADTQYF
TRBD2	TRBJ2-1	TRBV5-5	few	13	TGTGCCAGCACCCTTCAGACTAGCGGGGCGGCTTTCTTC	CASTLQTSGAAFF
TRBD2	TRBJ2-3	TRBV10-3	many	16	TGTGCCATCAGCCTAAGCGGGGGCACGTTTCGAGATACGCAGTATTTT	CAISLSGGTFRDTQYF
TRBD1	TRBJ1-5	TRBV28	NA	12	TGTGCCAGCAGCCAGAGCTTCCGGGACAGTAATTTT	CASSQSFRDSNF
NA	TRBJ1-2	TRBV6-5	once	15	TGTGCCAGCAGCCCCGGTTGGGGGAGCGACTATGGCTACACCTTC	CASSPGWGSDYGYTF
NA	TRBJ1-2	TRBV29-1	many	11	TGCAGCGCCGAGGCAGGGAAGGGCTACACCTTC	CSAEAGKGYTF
NA	TRBJ1-4	TRBV9	few	14	TGTGCCAGCAGCGTCGCGGGGTCTGGTGAAAAACTGTTTTTT	CASSVAGSGEKLFF
NA	TRBJ2-7	TRBV5-4	NA	15	TGTGCCAGCAGGAAAGATGCGGGTGTTGCCTACGAGCAGTACTTC	CASRKDAGVAYEQYF